These 10 T cell receptor beta chains were sequenced from one sample in a study of PD-1 blockade in mismatch repair-deficient tumors. Produced via immunoSEQ multiplex PCR; TCRdb's table is partial and in-frame only. Counted here are more than 40,000 clones, roughly three quarters occurring once; the ten biggest clones make up about 3.5%. This specimen consisted of peripheral blood, obtained 4 weeks after starting pembrolizumab. These receptors all stem from an adult with mismatch repair-deficient cancer.

This clone was seen once. The chain recombines TRBV19 with TRBJ1-1; perhaps TRBD1 as D (6 bases). Per germline, CDR1 LNHDA and CDR2 SQIVND (reference sequence). V was clipped by 4 bases and J by 5 bases, with 14 bases between them. CDR3 size: 14 residues. The chain's CDR3 is CASSTQTGRTEAFF. The DNA for the CDR3 is TGTGCCAGTAGTACCCAGACAGGAAGGACTGAAGCTTTCTTT.

Points on this clone: At one end the junction does not follow the germline gene, possibly because of a read error. The chain is built from TRBV7-6 and TRBJ1-1; a possible D gene is TRBD1 (6 bases). The CDR3 is made up of 14 amino acids. Germline V gene lookup returns CDR1 SGHVS and CDR2 FNYEAQ. The DNA for the CDR3 is TGTGCCAGCAGTTTAGGGGGAATCAGCACTGAAGCTTTCTTT. Protein product: CASSLGGISTEAFF.

This clone was detected only once. The rearrangement links TRBV19 to TRBJ1-1; TRBD1 agrees at 7 bases. The CDR3 consists of 15 residues. CDR1 is LNHDA, CDR2 SQIVND, per germline (reference sequence). V was clipped by 6 bases and J by 1 base; unmatched bases: 8. CDR3 sequence reads: CASSPGTAWNTEAFF. The CDR3 DNA reads TGTGCCAGTAGCCCCGGGACAGCGTGGAACACTGAAGCTTTCTTT.

This clone occurred a few times. This CDR3 reads CASTSGQGHTGELFF. The CDR3, as DNA: TGTGCCAGCACCTCGGGACAGGGCCACACCGGGGAGCTGTTTTTT. This rearrangement joins TRBV7-9 to TRBJ2-2; the match to TRBD1 covers 9 bases. The length of the CDR3 is 15 residues. J lost 3 bases, V lost 7 bases, and 6 bases had no gene match. Germline V CDR1 and CDR2: SEHNR, FQNEAQ (reference sequence).

This rearrangement joins TRBV11-2 to TRBJ2-1; TRBD2 matches at 14 bases. CDR1 is SGHAT, CDR2 FQNNGV, per germline. J lost 8 bases, V lost 4 bases, and 4 bases had no gene match. This CDR3 comprises 15 residues. This chain's CDR3 is CASSSGLAGVYEQFF. CDR3 bases: TGTGCCAGCAGCTCGGGACTAGCGGGAGTGTATGAGCAGTTCTTC.

The V and J genes are TRBV5-1 and TRBJ1-1; D gene uncertain. CDR3 size: 14 residues. Germline V gene lookup returns CDR1 SGHRS and CDR2 YFSETQ. V shed 0 bases and J shed 4 bases, with 10 bases lying between them. The CDR3 spells CASSLVSESTEAFF. The CDR3 DNA is TGCGCCAGCAGCTTGGTGTCGGAGTCCACTGAAGCTTTCTTT.

The gene calls are TRBV27 and TRBJ2-1; 8 bases fit TRBD2. Unmatched junction bases numbered 5, after V lost 3 bases and J lost 7 bases. Germline values: CDR1 MNHEY, CDR2 SMNVEV (reference sequence). The CDR3 loop spans 14 amino acids. The CDR3, as DNA: TGTGCCAGCAGTTTCGCGGGAGGAATAAATGAGCAGTTCTTC. This gives the protein CASSFAGGINEQFF.

The chain is built from TRBV6-5 and TRBJ2-1; D may be TRBD1 (6 bases). Germline loops: CDR1 MNHEY, CDR2 SVGAGI. The V end lost 6 bases, the J end lost 10 bases, and 7 bases lay between the germline ends. CDR3 length equals 10 residues. The CDR3 bases are TGTGCCAGCAGAGGGACAGAGCAGTTCTTC. This codes for CASRGTEQFF.

This clone was counted a few times. The rearrangement uses TRBV9 and TRBJ2-1, with D hard to call. This CDR3 has 15 amino acids. The germline gives CDR1 SGDLS, CDR2 YYNGEE. The V and J ends lost 1 base and 1 base respectively, with 9 bases between them. The CDR3: CASSVTTLSYNEQFF. Here the CDR3 DNA reads TGTGCCAGCAGCGTAACGACGCTATCCTACAATGAGCAGTTCTTC. Full variable domain (rest looked up from reference TRBV9 and TRBJ2-1): DSGVTQTPKHLITATGQRVTLRCSPRSGDLSVYWYQQSLDQGLQFLIQYYNGEERAKGNILERFSAQQFPDLHSELNLSSLELGDSALYFCASSVTTLSYNEQFFGPGTRLTVL.

The chain has TRBV4-2 and TRBJ1-5; 10 positions match TRBD1. Germline CDR1 reads LGHNA; CDR2 reads YNFKEQ. This CDR3 spans 15 amino acids. J was trimmed by 4 bases and V by 3 bases; bases with no gene match: 3. The CDR3, as DNA: TGTGCCAGCAGCCAGGGACAGGGGCCAAATCAGCCCCAGCATTTT. Amino acids: CASSQGQGPNQPQHF.